The 9 T cell receptor beta chains presented below share a single source sample, sequenced in a study of cytomegalovirus exposure and HLA in healthy donors. Primers included in the PCR were 60 Vbeta and 13 Jbeta primers. Here immunoSEQ multiplex PCR was the method, and the copy in TCRdb shows in-frame clones only, minus some. This table has around 160,000 clones, around 68% appearing once. The source material was PBMCs. The receptors here all came from a man in his fifties in good health and CMV-seronegative.

This clone has just a few counts. Written as DNA, the CDR3 is TGCAGCGTAGACTTCCGACAGGGCTCCGAGCAGTACTTC. Protein sequence: CSVDFRQGSEQYF. The rearrangement uses TRBV29-1 and TRBJ2-7; TRBD1 matches at 7 bases. The length of the CDR3 is 13 residues. Germline V gives CDR1 SQVTM, CDR2 ANQGSEA. The junction had 11 bases not matched to a gene; V was cut back by 6 bases and J by 6 bases.

The chain employs TRBV5-1 and TRBJ2-1, with D possibly matching TRBD1 (5 bases). The CDR3 extends over 15 amino acids. Germline assignment: CDR1 SGHRS and CDR2 YFSETQ. V lost 1 base and J lost 5, with 13 bases in between. The CDR3 loop is CASSLPRTIDNEQFF. As DNA, the CDR3 is TGCGCCAGCAGCTTGCCCAGGACAATCGACAATGAGCAGTTCTTC. Variable domain in full (rest from reference TRBV5-1 and TRBJ2-1): KAGVTQTPRYLIKTRGQQVTLSCSPISGHRSVSWYQQTPGQGLQFLFEYFSETQRNKGNFPGRFSGRQFSNSRSEMNVSTLELGDSALYLCASSLPRTIDNEQFFGPGTRLTVL.

V is TRBV7-3 and J is TRBJ1-3, with D possibly TRBD1 on 6 matching bases. This CDR3 is 16 amino acids long. V was shortened by 1 base and J by 2 bases, with 12 bases between the two germline ends. In germline, CDR1 is SGHTA, CDR2 FQGTGA. CDR3 bases: TGTGCCAGCAGCTTAATGGGCAGGGGTGCTGGAAACACCATATATTTT. Translating gives CASSLMGRGAGNTIYF.

V gene TRBV5-8 combines with J gene TRBJ2-5; D is unresolved. The DNA end is a closer match to TRBJ2-7, so the J assignment may be wrong. The CDR3 is 13 amino acids. Germline V gene lookup returns CDR1 SGHTS and CDR2 YDEGEE. CDR3: CASSPQIRYEQYF. DNA for the CDR3: TGTGCCAGCAGCCCCCAGATCAGGTACGAGCAGTACTTC.

This chain joins TRBV7-9 and TRBJ1-1; 7 positions match TRBD1. V trimming: 3 bases; J trimming: 1 base; junction bases outside the gene matches: 5. The CDR3 length is 15 residues. Germline CDR1 reads SEHNR; CDR2 reads FQNEAQ (reference sequence). CDR3 DNA: TGTGCCAGCAGCTTGACAGGGAAGAAGAACACTGAAGCTTTCTTT. Its protein product is CASSLTGKKNTEAFF. The whole variable domain, filled in from reference TRBV7-9 and TRBJ1-1, reads DTGVSQNPRHKITKRGQNVTFRCDPISEHNRLYWYRQTLGQGPEFLTYFQNEAQLEKSRLLSDRFSAERPKGSFSTLEIQRTEQGDSAMYLCASSLTGKKNTEAFFGQGTRLTVV.

CDR3 amino acids: CASTHLQGYEQYF. In nucleotides, the CDR3 is TGTGCCAGCACTCACCTGCAGGGGTACGAGCAGTACTTC. The chain is built from TRBV25-1 and TRBJ2-5, with a weak D call TRBD1 (6 bases). The J call may be wrong; the DNA end is better matched by TRBJ2-7. The CDR3 contains 13 residues. CDR1 and CDR2 from the germline V gene are MGHDK and SYGVNS.

The chain combines TRBV5-6 with TRBJ1-2; 8 bases align to TRBD1. Germline V gives CDR1 SGHDT, CDR2 YYEEEE. The CDR3 contains 15 residues. The V segment lost 4 bases and the J segment 5 bases; nucleotides outside the gene matches: 10. The CDR3 reads CASSERQGNWYGYTF. The CDR3 DNA follows: TGTGCCAGCAGCGAGCGACAGGGGAATTGGTATGGCTACACCTTC.

The V and J genes are TRBV6-1 and TRBJ1-4; D uncertain. Germline assignment: CDR1 MNHNS and CDR2 SASEGT. V dropped 5 bases and J dropped 3 bases, with 13 bases sitting between them. CDR3 length: 15 amino acids. CDR3 amino acids: CASSSNVVANEKLFF. DNA of the CDR3: TGTGCCAGCAGTTCGAACGTAGTGGCTAATGAAAAACTGTTTTTT.

This chain uses TRBV27 with TRBJ1-2; TRBD1 matches 9 bases. Losses at the gene ends were 3 bases for V and 0 bases for J; bases not matched to a gene: 11. Per the germline V gene, CDR1 is MNHEY and CDR2 is SMNVEV (reference sequence). CDR3 size: 18 residues. CDR3 region: CASSFRSGTGNANYGYTF. The CDR3 bases are TGTGCCAGCAGTTTTCGCTCCGGGACAGGGAACGCTAACTATGGCTACACCTTC.